The TCR beta chain described here comes from a study of regulatory and conventional T cells in RAG deficiency. The CDR3 loop spans 14 amino acids. The V end lost 4 bases, the J end lost 6 bases, and 15 bases lay between the germline ends. Germline values: CDR1 MNHEY, CDR2 SVGAGI. Sequencing was performed with immunoSEQ multiplex PCR; in TCRdb, only in-frame clones are kept and a portion is missing. The profile shows approximately 35,000 clones, approximately 80% of them singletons. Blood CD4+ CD25-low CD127-high conventional T cells supplied the genomic DNA template. This clone came up a few times. These data were also reused for a study on regulatory T cells. That source reports: Primers: 52 TRBV forward and 13 TRBJ reverse.

The receptor's source is a human donor in good health. The sample consisted of CD4+ effector T cells sorted from blood. The gene calls are TRBV6-5 and TRBJ1-2; D ambiguous. The DNA of the CDR3 is TGTGCCAGCAGTTCCACCTTAGGGAGGGATGGCTACACCTTC. Protein: CASSSTLGRDGYTF.